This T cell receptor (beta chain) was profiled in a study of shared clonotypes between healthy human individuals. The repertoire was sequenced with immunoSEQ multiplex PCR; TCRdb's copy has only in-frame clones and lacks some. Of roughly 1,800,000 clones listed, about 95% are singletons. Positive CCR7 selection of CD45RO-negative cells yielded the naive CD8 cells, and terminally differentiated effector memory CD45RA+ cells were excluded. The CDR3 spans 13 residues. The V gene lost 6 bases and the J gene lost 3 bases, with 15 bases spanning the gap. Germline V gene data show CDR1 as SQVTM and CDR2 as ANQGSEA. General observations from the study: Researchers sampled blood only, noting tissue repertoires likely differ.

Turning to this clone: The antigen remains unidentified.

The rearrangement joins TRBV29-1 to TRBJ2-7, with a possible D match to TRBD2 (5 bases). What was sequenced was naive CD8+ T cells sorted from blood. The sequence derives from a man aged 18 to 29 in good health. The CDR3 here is CSVEVANLYEQYF. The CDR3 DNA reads TGCAGCGTGGAGGTGGCAAATCTCTACGAGCAGTACTTC.